This entry lists 30 T cell receptor beta chains sequenced from one sample in a study of blood T cell repertoires in COVID-19. TCRdb's copy holds only in-frame clones and misses some; the assay was immunoSEQ multiplex PCR. The sample includes more than 200,000 clones, approximately 83% of them seen just once. The source material was peripheral blood. These receptors were obtained from a woman in her thirties or forties with active or convalescent COVID-19.

V gene TRBV30 combines with J gene TRBJ1-5, with unresolved D. The V gene's germline CDR1 is GTSNPN and CDR2 SVGIG (reference sequence). V was shortened by 3 bases and J by 1 base, with 10 bases between the two germline ends. CDR3 length: 14 amino acids. The CDR3 loop reads CAWSGGKSNQPQHF. DNA for the CDR3: TGTGCCTGGAGCGGCGGGAAAAGCAATCAGCCCCAGCATTTT.

This rearrangement joins TRBV7-2 to TRBJ1-1; 9 bases line up with TRBD1. The CDR3 has 15 amino acids. V shed 5 bases and J 3 bases; nucleotides not matched to a gene: 7. From germline, CDR1 is SGHTA and CDR2 FQGNSA. CDR3 bases: TGTGCCAGCAGCCCCTGGACAGGGGAAGACACTGAAGCTTTCTTT. This encodes CASSPWTGEDTEAFF.

This chain connects TRBV5-6 to TRBJ2-2; no firm D call. V lost 0 bases and J lost 2, with 5 bases in between. Germline CDR1 and CDR2: SGHDT and YYEEEE. The CDR3 sequence is 14 residues long. This chain's CDR3 is CASSLARNTGELFF. The CDR3 DNA is TGTGCCAGCAGCTTGGCCAGAAACACCGGGGAGCTGTTTTTT.

V is TRBV30 and J is TRBJ1-5; 7 nucleotides agree with TRBD1. V dropped 1 base and J dropped 7; count of bases not matched to a gene: 7. The CDR3 sequence is 14 residues long. In germline, CDR1 is GTSNPN, CDR2 SVGIG (reference sequence). The CDR3 coding sequence is TGTGCCTGGAGTGAGGCAGGGGGAGCACAGCCCCAGCATTTT. This translates into CAWSEAGGAQPQHF.

The sample holds a few counts of this clone. The rearrangement links TRBV6-2 or TRBV6-3 to TRBJ1-3; unclear D gene. CDR1 MNHEY and CDR2 SVGEGT come from the germline V gene. The CDR3 is made up of 15 amino acids. The V and J ends lost 0 bases and 2 bases respectively, with 8 bases between them. CDR3 region: CASSYSAFTGNTIYF. The CDR3 DNA reads TGTGCCAGCAGTTACTCGGCTTTCACTGGAAACACCATATATTTT.

The V gene is TRBV19, the J gene TRBJ1-1, with D possibly matching TRBD1 (5 bases). V gave up 7 bases and J gave up 0 bases, with 15 bases separating them. CDR1 is LNHDA and CDR2 is SQIVND in the germline V gene (reference sequence). The CDR3 totals 15 residues. DNA for the CDR3: TGTGCCAGTAAGGGGATTTTCGAAATGAACACTGAAGCTTTCTTT. This translates into CASKGIFEMNTEAFF.

CDR3 residues: CASSVADANYGYTF. The CDR3 DNA is TGTGCCAGCAGCGTGGCCGATGCTAACTATGGCTACACCTTC. The chain carries TRBV9 and TRBJ1-2; D gene uncertain. Germline lookup yields CDR1 SGDLS and CDR2 YYNGEE. This CDR3 comprises 14 residues. Trimming left V 2 bases short and J 0 bases short, with 8 bases between.

This sequence joins TRBV5-1 and TRBJ1-4, with 9 bases aligning to TRBD1. With V trimmed by 3 bases and J by 6 bases, 6 bases remained unmatched. The CDR3 has 15 amino acids. Germline V gene lookup returns CDR1 SGHRS and CDR2 YFSETQ. The CDR3 DNA sequence: TGCGCCAGCAGCTCCCAACAGGGGGCTCATGAAAAACTGTTTTTT. Encoded protein: CASSSQQGAHEKLFF.

The chain carries TRBV11-3 and TRBJ1-2, with 9 bases aligning to TRBD1. With 3 bases clipped from V and 8 bases from J, the junction kept 7 bases outside the gene matches. CDR1 is SGHNT and CDR2 is YENEEA in the germline V gene. This CDR3 region has 14 residues. The CDR3 protein is CASSFNTGGEGYTF. CDR3 sequence (DNA): TGTGCCAGCAGCTTTAATACAGGGGGCGAAGGCTACACCTTC.

The V gene is TRBV21-1, the J gene TRBJ1-1. TRBV21-1 is reported as a pseudogene. The CDR3 has 13 amino acids. The CDR3 here is CASSIRTWTEAFF. The CDR3, as DNA: TGTGCCAGCAGCATCCGGACTTGGACTGAAGCTTTCTTT.

The rearrangement uses TRBV10-3 and TRBJ1-3; D uncertain. Germline-derived CDR1 and CDR2 are ENHRY and SYGVKD. The CDR3 is made up of 15 amino acids. The V gene lost 4 bases and the J gene lost 3 bases, with 13 bases spanning the gap. The CDR3 is CAISAGLGGGNTIYF. CDR3 nucleotide sequence: TGTGCCATCAGTGCAGGACTGGGAGGTGGAAACACCATATATTTT.

The rearrangement joins TRBV5-1 to TRBJ1-1; D may be TRBD1 (6 bases). This CDR3 region has 12 residues. Germline-derived CDR1 and CDR2 are SGHRS and YFSETQ. V gave up 4 bases and J gave up 5 bases, with 9 bases separating them. The CDR3 DNA reads as TGCGCCAGCAGCGAGAGGGGGACTGAAGCTTTCTTT. Its protein product is CASSERGTEAFF.

The chain carries TRBV5-1 and TRBJ1-4, with 7 positions matching TRBD1. The J segment lost 5 bases and the V segment lost 4 bases, leaving 8 bases of the junction unmatched. The CDR3 contains 15 residues. The germline V gene encodes CDR1 SGHRS and CDR2 YFSETQ. The CDR3 reads CASSEGTVQNEKLFF. CDR3 nucleotides: TGCGCCAGCAGCGAAGGGACAGTTCAAAATGAAAAACTGTTTTTT.

This chain connects TRBV25-1 to TRBJ1-2; D is undetermined. The CDR3 is 16 residues long. The germline gives CDR1 MGHDK, CDR2 SYGVNS. Between the trimmed V and J ends, which lost 2 bases and 8 bases, there was a span of 21 bases. The CDR3 nucleotides read TGTGCCAGCAGTGAAGGGAGGGTCAACGAAATCCACGGCTACACCTTC. This translates into CASSEGRVNEIHGYTF.

The count of this clone is one. J is TRBJ2-2 and V is TRBV5-6, with D maybe TRBD1 (6 bases). The CDR3 sequence is 15 residues long. Germline CDR1 is SGHDT and CDR2 is YYEEEE. V dropped 3 bases and J dropped 0 bases, with 9 bases sitting between them. CDR3 bases: TGTGCCAGCAGCTCAGGGGACACGAACACCGGGGAGCTGTTTTTT. Its protein product is CASSSGDTNTGELFF.

The CDR3, as DNA: TGTGCCAGCAGCTTGTACCCGGACGAGCAGTACTTC. Translated: CASSLYPDEQYF. V and J are TRBV5-4 and TRBJ2-7, with no clear D. V lost 1 base, J lost 5 bases, and 7 bases lay in between. The CDR3 length is 12 residues. Germline CDR1 and CDR2: SGHNT and YYREEE (reference sequence).

V is TRBV11-2 and J is TRBJ1-6; 12 nucleotides line up with TRBD1. Germline loops: CDR1 SGHAT, CDR2 FQNNGV. V lost 5 bases to trimming and J lost 9 bases; unmatched junction nucleotides: 11. The CDR3 runs 17 residues. Here the CDR3 DNA reads TGTGCCAGCAGCCCCTCGGGACAGGGGGCCCTGCGTTCACCCCTCCACTTT. Translation gives CASSPSGQGALRSPLHF.

The chain is built from TRBV7-2 and TRBJ1-4; TRBD1 matches 8 bases. The CDR3 spans 14 residues. Trimming cost V 6 bases and J 3 bases; bases outside gene matches: 3. The germline CDR1 and CDR2 sequences are SGHTA and FQGNSA. For the CDR3, the DNA is TGTGCCAGCAGTCTGGGACAGGCTAATGAAAAACTGTTTTTT. Protein sequence: CASSLGQANEKLFF.

The gene calls are TRBV7-9 and TRBJ2-7, with 8 bases matching TRBD1. The CDR3 covers 12 residues. J was trimmed by 6 bases and V by 5 bases; bases with no gene match: 3. CDR1 is SEHNR and CDR2 is FQNEAQ in the germline V gene (reference sequence). CDR3 sequence: CASSLDRGEQYF. CDR3 DNA: TGTGCCAGCAGCCTCGACAGGGGCGAGCAGTACTTC.

The gene calls are TRBV29-1 and TRBJ1-1; D remains ambiguous. There are 15 residues in the CDR3. Germline-derived CDR1 and CDR2 are SQVTM and ANQGSEA. The V end was cut by 7 bases, the J end by 2 bases, with 20 bases between. CDR3 amino acids: CSEGLEDPFNTEAFF. CDR3 DNA sequence: TGCAGCGAAGGGTTGGAGGACCCCTTCAACACTGAAGCTTTCTTT.

The chain is built from TRBV12-3 or TRBV12-4 and TRBJ2-3, with D tentatively TRBD2 (5 bases). The V end lost 7 bases, the J end lost 5 bases, and 10 bases lay between the germline ends. The CDR3 extends over 12 amino acids. CDR3 nucleotide sequence: TGTGCCAGCAACAACGGAGGAGATACGCAGTATTTT. Translating gives CASNNGGDTQYF.

The chain joins TRBV18 to TRBJ2-7, with a tentative D call TRBD2 (5 bases). Germline CDR1 reads KGHSH; CDR2 reads LQKENI. Trimming took 4 bases from V and 4 from J, leaving 17 bases between them. The CDR3 contains 15 residues. The CDR3 region is CASSRWESGVYEQYF. The CDR3 DNA reads as TGTGCCAGCTCACGATGGGAGTCGGGTGTTTACGAGCAGTACTTC. The full variable domain, its missing parts supplied by reference TRBV18 and TRBJ2-7, is NAGVMQNPRHLVRRRGQEARLRCSPMKGHSHVYWYRQLPEEGLKFMVYLQKENIIDESGMPKERFSAEFPKEGPSILRIQQVVRGDSAAYFCASSRWESGVYEQYFGPGTRLTVT.

The chain recombines TRBV13 with TRBJ2-5; 7 bases match TRBD2. Germline V gene data show CDR1 as PRHDT and CDR2 as FYEKMQ (reference sequence). The trim removed 4 bases at V and 1 base at J, leaving 9 bases unmatched. This CDR3 contains 16 residues. CDR3 nucleotides: TGTGCCAGCAGCTCCCCTAGCGGAGGCCCCCAAGAGACCCAGTACTTC. Its protein product is CASSSPSGGPQETQYF.

This clone has only one observation. This sequence joins TRBV5-8 and TRBJ2-6; weak D call: TRBD1 (6 bases). This CDR3 is built from 17 residues. Germline-derived CDR1 and CDR2 are SGHTS and YDEGEE. Trimming shortened V by 6 bases and J by 1 base, and 17 bases separated the two germline ends. CDR3 region: CASTLDRKHSGANVLTF. The CDR3 bases are TGTGCCAGCACCCTGGACAGAAAGCATTCTGGGGCCAACGTCCTGACTTTC.

V is TRBV19 and J is TRBJ2-5; the D gene is possibly TRBD2 (7 bases). Germline V gene sequence: CDR1 LNHDA, CDR2 SQIVND (reference sequence). Trimming shortened V by 10 bases and J by 4 bases, and 28 bases separated the two germline ends. The CDR3 loop spans 17 amino acids. The CDR3: CAKTPGAMGGQRETQYF. In DNA form, the CDR3 reads TGTGCCAAAACCCCAGGAGCGATGGGGGGGCAACGAGAGACCCAGTACTTC. Complete variable domain (other parts from reference TRBV19 and TRBJ2-5): DGGITQSPKYLFRKEGQNVTLSCEQNLNHDAMYWYRQDPGQGLRLIYYSQIVNDFQKGDIAEGYSVSREKKESFPLTVTSAQKNPTAFYLCAKTPGAMGGQRETQYFGPGTRLLVL.

V gene TRBV28 combines with J gene TRBJ1-1; D gene ambiguous. The V end lost 4 bases, the J end lost 0 bases, and 9 bases lay between the germline ends. The CDR3 is 14 residues long. Per germline, CDR1 MDHEN and CDR2 SYDVKM. DNA for the CDR3: TGTGCCAGCAGTTCGAGTCTCATGAACACTGAAGCTTTCTTT. Its protein product is CASSSSLMNTEAFF.

The genes are TRBV7-9 and TRBJ1-6, with 9 bases matching TRBD1. Germline loops: CDR1 SEHNR, CDR2 FQNEAQ (reference sequence). V gave up 5 bases and J gave up 0 bases; unmatched junction bases: 5. This CDR3 region has 17 residues. The CDR3 sequence is CASSAPQGASYNSPLHF. CDR3 bases: TGTGCCAGCAGCGCTCCACAGGGGGCCTCCTATAATTCACCCCTCCACTTT.

CDR3 region: CASTRWISAAMAGEQFF. CDR3 nucleotides: TGTGCCAGCACCCGATGGATTTCGGCGGCTATGGCCGGTGAGCAGTTCTTC. This chain connects TRBV19 to TRBJ2-1; D is unclear. V shed 9 bases and J shed 9 bases, with 30 bases lying between them. The germline gives CDR1 LNHDA, CDR2 SQIVND (reference sequence). CDR3 length: 17 amino acids.

V and J are TRBV30 and TRBJ1-1; unclear D gene. Trimming took 8 bases from V and 0 from J, leaving 7 bases between them. The CDR3 contains 11 residues. Germline CDR1 is GTSNPN and CDR2 is SVGIG (reference sequence). The CDR3: CARTVNTEAFF. Written as DNA, the CDR3 is TGTGCCCGGACGGTGAACACTGAAGCTTTCTTT.

The V and J genes are TRBV10-1 and TRBJ2-7; 7 bases line up with TRBD2. Looked up from germline, CDR1 is WNHNN and CDR2 is SYGVQD (reference sequence). The CDR3 spans 14 residues. After removal of 5 bases from V and 6 bases from J, the junction contained 10 bases not matched to a gene. The CDR3 sequence is CASSSSSGGFEQYF. The DNA for the CDR3 is TGCGCCAGCAGTTCCTCTTCGGGAGGCTTCGAGCAGTACTTC.